This TCR beta chain was recovered during a study of cytomegalovirus exposure and HLA in healthy donors (dated by TCRdb to 2016 to 2017). General notes on the study: According to an earlier analysis of around 600 of the donors, some 170 million T cells yielded 120 million or so unique TCR beta sequences and less than 300 Gb of sequence data. HLA typing covered class I and class II loci at four-digit resolution. The study aimed to test whether cataloging public T cell receptors could reveal signatures of past pathogen exposure. A later genetic analysis used genome-wide SNP genotypes for about 65% of the roughly 670 donors, treating that subset as a discovery cohort. The number of donors typed differed by locus, with 629-630 for A, B, C, DRB1 and DQB1, roughly 550 for DQA1, 600 to 610 for DPA1, and some 440 for DPB1. In addition to the first cohort of 666 subjects, a separate validation cohort of over 90 different subjects was used. Among 398 genotyped donors of the cohort, an average of roughly 240,000 unique TCR beta nucleotide sequences were sequenced per donor, 15% to 20% of them non-productive. Among the approximately 420 genotyped donors, under 90% belonged to the genetic ancestry cluster associated with self-reported Caucasian donors. All discovery cohort repertoires had been generated using a single sequencing platform. The study used immunosequencing to profile the T cell repertoires of several hundred subjects and linked those repertoires to cytomegalovirus serostatus. Several DR-DQ haplotypes were treated as single units for association and clustering because of strong linkage in the cohort. An earlier analysis of 450 to 750 of the donors used high-throughput TCR beta sequencing to judge whether each TCR beta V gene segment behaved as functional or pseudogenic. To predict cytomegalovirus infection status, the study brought together high-throughput TCR immunosequencing, statistical association of individual TCRs with disease status, and machine learning. In a later analysis, previously published TCR beta repertoires from 500 to 750 donors were re-analyzed and high-resolution HLA genotyping was added so that TCR occurrence patterns could be studied. Donor age, sex, ethnicity and CMV serostatus were compiled alongside the repertoire data. Rather than drawing on any new phenotypic data, the later analysis identified candidate immune exposures from TCR beta sequences and the way those sequences occurred across donors. An early release that covered more than 550 HLA-typed donors contained approximately 300 gigabases of sequencing data and 65 million to 100 million unique TCR sequences.

The V end gives up 0 bases and the J end 8 bases, leaving 6 bases in the junction not matched to a gene. The CDR3 goes from the cysteine to the phenylalanine over 15 residues. CDR3 DNA only is kept here, 45 bases in frame from base 1. CDR1 and CDR2 (SGHRS, YFSETQ) derive from the germline V gene. About this clone itself: It lacks a known antigen. The sample holds no much larger clone one base away, and base qualities are not on file.

The cohort was made up of 666 healthy bone marrow donors. All cohort members were sampled while nominally healthy, although unrecorded immune exposures were likely present. The donor was CMV seronegative and was included in the group of a few hundred seronegative cohort members. Each donor provided a peripheral blood sample, and peripheral blood mononuclear cells were used for TCR beta sequencing. Genomic DNA was extracted from the blood cell samples with the Qiagen DNeasy Blood Extraction Kit. Study-wide findings and limitations: In an earlier analysis of roughly 500 of the donors, most TCR beta V segments appeared in productive rearrangements about 87% or about 30% of the time, broadly matching IMGT annotations. At a false discovery rate of 0.05, a later analysis linked about 16,000 TCR beta sequences to specific HLA alleles. Most CMV-associated TCR beta chains appeared to be HLA-restricted in a later analysis, and the HLA associations seemed to be driven largely by CMV exposure. A further reported finding was that TCR beta sequences accurately predicted the HLA-A and HLA-B alleles for most subjects in the first cohort. Assigning TCR associations to individual alleles was difficult when HLA alleles, especially DR and DQ, strongly co-occurred. Because HLA typing was missing for some donors at each locus, association tests included only the typed subset. A later genetic analysis reported fewer N-insertions in productive TCRs among donors in an Asian-associated ancestry cluster than the roughly 620-donor mean. According to a later analysis, TCR association rates differed among HLA loci, with DRB1 alleles showing the most associated TCRs and HLA-C alleles showing the fewest. Correlated functional status among segregating V segments might reflect linkage disequilibrium, but an unknown experimental factor could not be ruled out. Because the 87-base-pair reads could not distinguish some IMGT-functional V segments, including TRBV6-2 and TRBV6-3, those segments were excluded. Most TCR sequences were seen in very few donors, while some public TCRs were found in many individuals. In vitro tests confirmed that a few of the cytomegalovirus-associated TCR beta chains recognize cytomegalovirus antigens. The study gave a list of about 160 TCR beta chains associated with cytomegalovirus. Only TCR beta chains were sequenced in this cohort, and the absence of alpha or paired-chain data limited detectable features. Sequencing depth was assumed to be roughly uniform across donors in the presence/absence analyses, though that assumption may not hold. It was suggested by the authors that the approach could potentially be generalized to other disease states and immunological phenotypes. Compared with equally common non-associated chains, HLA-associated TCR beta chains in a later analysis were more clonally expanded and had lower generation probabilities. V-gene and J-gene trimming of TCR beta chains was associated with a missense DCLRE1C variant in a later genetic analysis, and the association was replicated in an independent cohort. A later analysis reported that several top co-occurrence clusters appeared linked to parvovirus B19, influenza, CMV and Epstein-Barr virus. In both the original and validation cohorts, the classifier was reported to diagnose cytomegalovirus status with high specificity and sensitivity. A cluster of highly shared sequence variants was judged likely to represent a technical artifact of the sequencing pipeline. For the cohort, immune exposure information was limited to CMV serostatus. Because counts were too low, under 20 rarely observed V segments, including chromosome 9 orphons, were left out of the earlier analysis of 500 to 750 of the donors.

Library preparation was by the immunoSEQ multiplex PCR assay. A mixture of 60 forward primers for TCR Vbeta segments and 13 reverse primers for TCR Jbeta segments was used in the multiplex PCR. The CDR3 region of rearranged TCR beta genes was amplified from genomic DNA with a multiplex PCR assay. On the Illumina HiSeq System, the amplified TCR beta libraries were sequenced as 87-base-pair reads. In the original analysis: In a later analysis, tens of millions of unique TCR beta chains were counted across the roughly 700 repertoires, and roughly 11 million of these chains were shared by at least two donors. Raw reads were error-corrected and collapsed into unique sequences by a nearest-neighbor algorithm in which closely related sequences were merged to remove PCR and sequencing errors. CDR3 sequences were aligned to IMGT reference sequences to assign V, D and J gene segments. For a sequence to be retained, at least a six-nucleotide match to both a V gene segment and a J gene segment was required. Rearrangements were called productive when the CDR3 lacked stop codons and stayed in frame with V and J; all others were non-productive. Following IMGT convention, CDR3 was defined as the stretch from the second conserved V-encoded cysteine to the conserved J-encoded phenylalanine. The earlier analysis of some 580 of the donors excluded any sequence lacking an unambiguous match to a single V gene segment. An earlier analysis of fewer than 650 of the donors classified V segments as functional when productive rearrangements were above 56.7% and as segregating when the standard deviation between donors was above 5%. A statistical classification framework was built for diagnosing cytomegalovirus status from the catalog of TCR beta chain sequences. A later analysis assigned V and J genes by comparing TCR nucleotide sequences with IMGT/GENE-DB human TR gene sequences. Using the TCRdist pipeline, a later analysis assigned CDR3 sequences along with most-parsimonious VDJ recombination scenarios. A later analysis defined each TCR beta chain by its CDR3 amino acid sequence plus V-gene family, and excluded reads lacking a unique V-gene family. In a later analysis, some 600 highly shared, low-generation-probability nucleotide sequences were removed to address suspected cross-contamination and a sequencing artifact. In a later analysis, a clonal expansion index was calculated for each public chain from normalized within-repertoire ranks of inferred template counts. In a later analysis, generation probabilities were computed with a VDJ recombination model fitted to out-of-frame rearrangements, and the resulting probabilities were checked against IGoR. In a later analysis, TCR-TCR, TCR-HLA and TCR-CMV co-occurrence was scored with hypergeometric tests, and a repertoire-size bias correction was applied to TCR pairs. A later analysis estimated false discovery rates by permuting HLA or CMV assignments 20 times. In a later analysis, co-occurring TCRs were grouped using DBSCAN, and TCRdist sequence similarity was added for clustering within HLA-allele-positive subsets. Repertoires with fewer than 30,000 or more than 120,000 public chains were left out of co-occurrence clustering, as were about 5 repertoires with anomalous nucleotide sharing. TCRdb provides this immuneACCESS table in a form limited to in-frame rearrangements. Some clones are lacking; in checked studies, under half of them reflect an unresolved V gene, and why the rest are absent is not known. Clone size and the V and J calls come from that table; the DNA yielded D and trimming. Within this sample are 99,000 or so clones, with around four fifths of them counted one time only. The ten largest clones represent under 1.5% of the sample.

This receptor chain uses TRBV5-1 and TRBJ1-4; TRBD1 aligns with 8 central bases. The receptor comes from a young man in good health and CMV-seronegative. The sequencing input was PBMCs. The CDR3 region reads CASSLETGVVEKLFF. Read as DNA, the sequence is TGCGCCAGCAGCTTGGAGACAGGGGTGGTCGAAAAACTGTTTTTT.